The next 14 T cell receptor beta chains were all read from a single sample in a study of blood T cells in healthy people across ages (dated by TCRdb to the mid-2010s). The protocol used for the library was 5' RACE. The sample was run on an Illumina HiSeq 2500. The second PCR ran for roughly 7 to 12 cycles and used a J-beta primer mix along with a sample-barcoded 5' primer. TCRdb took the public reads, trimmed them with fastp at Q25, ran MiXCR for clone calling and kept in-frame beta chains. Identical CDR3 protein sequences are pooled into one entry, listed with their most common genes and DNA. For this sample there are about 670,000 distinct CDR3 sequences; over 40% appear just once. The ten biggest clones cover about 32% of the sample. Sequencing used blood. These receptors were taken from an elderly man in good health.

This clonotype was detected a few times. The chain links TRBV29-1 to TRBJ2-1; D uncertain. Germline-derived CDR1 and CDR2 are SQVTM and ANQGSEA. CDR3 length equals 12 residues. Trimming removed 5 bases from V and 6 bases from J, with 11 bases in between. The CDR3, as DNA: TGCAGCGTTAAGTCTCCATTCAATGAGCAGTTCTTC. This translates into CSVKSPFNEQFF.

J is TRBJ1-5 and V is TRBV20-1; no clear D. This CDR3 has 14 residues. Trimming left V 0 bases short and J 3 bases short, with 9 bases between. Germline V lookup: CDR1 DFQATT, CDR2 SNEGSKA (reference sequence). CDR3 sequence reads: CSARDSRANQPQHF. The DNA for the CDR3 is TGCAGTGCTAGAGATAGTAGGGCCAATCAGCCCCAGCATTTT.

This chain links TRBV4-2 with TRBJ1-2; D is uncertain. Germline V CDR1 and CDR2: LGHNA, YNFKEQ. The CDR3 consists of 15 residues. V was trimmed by 2 bases and J by 3 bases, leaving 13 bases between them. The CDR3 DNA reads as TGTGCCAGCAGCCAAAATCTCCGGACGGACTATGGCTACACCTTC. Translating gives CASSQNLRTDYGYTF.

This rearrangement joins TRBV27 to TRBJ2-3; a possible D gene is TRBD1 (6 bases). V lost 4 bases, J lost 2 bases, and 13 bases lay in between. Germline values: CDR1 MNHEY, CDR2 SMNVEV (reference sequence). CDR3 length: 15 amino acids. As DNA, the CDR3 is TGTGCCAGCAGTTCAATGGGACAAAACACAGATACGCAGTATTTT. Protein sequence: CASSSMGQNTDTQYF.

The chain joins TRBV7-2 to TRBJ1-2; D uncertain. Per germline, CDR1 SGHTA and CDR2 FQGNSA. The CDR3 loop spans 11 amino acids. Trimming took 1 base from V and 12 from J, leaving 9 bases between them. The CDR3 loop is CASSLGREHTF. The DNA of the CDR3 is TGTGCCAGCAGCTTAGGTCGTGAGCACACCTTC.

The chain couples TRBV15 to TRBJ2-7, with TRBD1 matching over 8 bases. Trimming cost V 0 bases and J 3 bases; bases outside gene matches: 4. Looked up from germline, CDR1 is LNHNV and CDR2 is YYDKDF (reference sequence). The CDR3 is 15 residues long. This CDR3 reads CATSREGQANYEQYF. CDR3 in DNA: TGTGCCACCAGCAGAGAGGGACAGGCAAACTACGAGCAGTACTTC.

This clonotype was counted a few times. V is TRBV29-1 and J is TRBJ2-3; perhaps TRBD2 as D (5 bases). Germline V gives CDR1 SQVTM, CDR2 ANQGSEA. Trimming removed 6 bases at V and 6 bases at J, with 19 bases between. The CDR3 is 14 residues long. The CDR3 is CSVVPGLSRDTQYF. In nucleotides, the CDR3 is TGCAGCGTAGTTCCCGGACTCTCTCGTGATACGCAGTATTTT.

This clonotype was seen only once. V gene TRBV12-3 or TRBV12-4 combines with J gene TRBJ2-5; D is unclear. The end of the DNA fits TRBJ2-7 better, so the J call may be wrong. CDR3 length: 14 amino acids. CDR3 nucleotides: TGTGCCAGCAGCTCCATCGTGGTAGCCTACGAGCAGTACTTC. Its translation: CASSSIVVAYEQYF.

V and J are TRBV20-1 and TRBJ1-4; D unresolved. The ends were cut back, 7 bases at V and 5 bases at J, with 20 bases in the middle. Germline V gives CDR1 DFQATT, CDR2 SNEGSKA (reference sequence). The CDR3 totals 15 residues. Written as DNA, the CDR3 is TGCAGTGTGAGCACCACACAGTTGGGGAATGAAAAACTGTTTTTT. It codes for CSVSTTQLGNEKLFF.

In nucleotides, the CDR3 is TGTGCCAGCAGCCGACGCGTGGGGACAGGGTTGGATGGCTACACCTTC. The encoded protein is CASSRRVGTGLDGYTF. The chain recombines TRBV7-2 with TRBJ1-2, with 9 nucleotides matching TRBD1. The length of the CDR3 is 16 residues. Unmatched junction bases numbered 13, after V lost 5 bases and J lost 6 bases. The germline CDR1 and CDR2 sequences are SGHTA and FQGNSA.

This clonotype was observed a few times. The genes are TRBV6-1 and TRBJ1-1; D uncertain. With 5 bases removed from V and 1 base from J, the gap between germline ends came to 2 bases. Germline V gene lookup returns CDR1 MNHNS and CDR2 SASEGT. This CDR3 spans 11 amino acids. In DNA, the CDR3 is TGTGCCAGCAGTAGGAACACTGAAGCTTTCTTT. It specifies CASSRNTEAFF.

The chain employs TRBV12-3 or TRBV12-4 and TRBJ2-7, with a weak D call TRBD2 (5 bases). This CDR3 is built from 16 residues. Trimming left V 3 bases short and J 7 bases short, with 22 bases between. The CDR3 nucleotides read TGTGCCAGCAGTTTTTTTGGGTCTGCGGGCTTGAAGGAGCAGTACTTC. Translating it yields CASSFFGSAGLKEQYF.

This clonotype has more than one count but fewer than ten. Here the CDR3 reads CATSRLRTSGGEQYF. CDR3 DNA: TGTGCCACCAGCAGACTACGGACTAGCGGGGGCGAGCAGTACTTC. The chain couples TRBV15 to TRBJ2-5; 13 bases agree with TRBD2. The J call is doubtful: the DNA matches TRBJ2-7 better. The germline CDR1 and CDR2 sequences are LNHNV and YYDKDF (reference sequence). This CDR3 region has 15 residues.

V gene TRBV20-1 combines with J gene TRBJ2-4; perhaps TRBD2 as D (6 bases). The J call is doubtful: the DNA matches TRBJ2-7 better. Germline CDR1 reads DFQATT; CDR2 reads SNEGSKA (reference sequence). CDR3 length: 13 residues. CDR3 DNA sequence: TGCAGTGCTAGAAGCGGGCCATACTACGAGCAGTACTTC. Residues: CSARSGPYYEQYF.